Listed below are T cell receptor beta chains from one sample, sequenced in a study of blood T cells in healthy people across ages. TCRdb fed the 5' RACE reads into MiXCR, producing one record per CDR3 protein. Of about 1.6 million distinct CDR3 sequences in the sample, about 31% were seen once. Sequenced sample: blood. These receptors all come from a woman in her 30s in good health. CDR3s include the opening cysteine and the closing phenylalanine or tryptophan.

cdr3_aa	j_call	v_call
CASSTDTMNTETFF	TRBJ1-1	TRBV28
CASSGQVLTKNIQYF	TRBJ2-4	TRBV12-3/TRBV12-4
CASSSSPGTGVLMAGELFF	TRBJ2-2	TRBV7-9
CASSLRRGALVYEQYF	TRBJ2-7	TRBV12-3/TRBV12-4
CASSCRGCYGYTF	TRBJ1-2	TRBV6-5
CASSGLAGSQETQYF	TRBJ2-5	TRBV2
CASSLVGMVPDTLYF	TRBJ2-3	TRBV7-9
CASSPPGGPNTEAFF	TRBJ1-1	TRBV7-2
CSARWEKGRTEAFF	TRBJ1-1	TRBV20-1
CASSLGRAPEQYF	TRBJ2-7	TRBV12-3/TRBV12-4
CASSFRDSNQPQHF	TRBJ1-5	TRBV12-3/TRBV12-4
CASTAIRGQGFFSTEAFF	TRBJ1-1	TRBV5-1
CASRAIEKRFF	TRBJ1-4	TRBV11-2
CASSYRPSSYEQYF	TRBJ2-7	TRBV7-2